This is a list of T cell receptor beta chains from one sample in a study of T cell responses to AZD1222 COVID-19 vaccine. Clones were sequenced by immunoSEQ multiplex PCR, and TCRdb holds only the in-frame ones, with some missing. The table lists some 150,000 clones, around 91% of them singletons. Sequencing used peripheral blood, obtained on day 0 of AZD1222 vaccination. Receptor source: an adult in good health. Both conserved end residues are part of each CDR3. A D gene is named only where the DNA matches it firmly. Clone size is not always given. Where it is, it says once, few, many or a class for expanded clones.

J gene	D gene	V gene	clone size	CDR3 DNA	CDR3 protein
TRBJ1-4	.	TRBV11-2	few	TGTGCCAGCAGCTCCCAGCGGCATAACAATGAAAAACTGTTTTTT	CASSSQRHNNEKLFF
TRBJ2-1	TRBD1	TRBV9	few	TGTGCCAGCAGCGTAGTCGGGACAGGGGGTAACAATGAGCAGTTCTTC	CASSVVGTGGNNEQFF
TRBJ2-3	TRBD2	TRBV28	once	TGTGCCAGCAGTTGGTCGGGTAGCGGGAGGCAGGAAGATACGCAGTATTTT	CASSWSGSGRQEDTQYF
TRBJ2-7	.	TRBV11-2	.	TGTGCCAGCAGTAAACAGGGTTACGAGCAGTACTTC	CASSKQGYEQYF
TRBJ2-3	TRBD1	TRBV13	.	TGTGCCAGCAGCTCTAGACAGGGGAATACAGATACGCAGTATTTT	CASSSRQGNTDTQYF
TRBJ2-5	.	TRBV7-2	.	TGTGCCAGCACCTTCCGGGGAGAGACCCAGTACTTC	CASTFRGETQYF
TRBJ2-7	.	TRBV19	.	TGTGCCAGTAGTATCACCCCACCACAGGGATCCCCTCTATACGAGCAGTACTTC	CASSITPPQGSPLYEQYF
TRBJ1-2	TRBD1	TRBV27	.	TGTGCCAGCAGTCGGCAGGGGGCGGCTTGGGAGGGCTACACCTTC	CASSRQGAAWEGYTF
TRBJ1-4	.	TRBV20-1	.	TGCAGTGCCGGGGCCAGAGAAAAACTGTTTTTT	CSAGAREKLFF
TRBJ2-7	TRBD1	TRBV18	.	TGTGCCAGCTCGGGGACAGGGTCCTACGAGCAGTACTTC	CASSGTGSYEQYF
TRBJ2-7	.	TRBV6-5	few	TGTGCCAGCAGCGTCGTGGGGGGTGCCCTTTACGAGCAGTACTTC	CASSVVGGALYEQYF
TRBJ2-6	TRBD1	TRBV3-1/TRBV3-2	.	TGTGCCAGCAGCCCGGGACAGGGTGTTCATTCTGGGGCCAACGTCCTGACTTTC	CASSPGQGVHSGANVLTF
TRBJ1-1	.	TRBV18	.	TGTGCCAGCTCACCAGACCAGGGATCTCACACTGAAGCTTTCTTT	CASSPDQGSHTEAFF
TRBJ2-7	.	TRBV27	.	TGTGCCAGCAGTTGGGCTAGCAAATACGAGCAGTACTTC	CASSWASKYEQYF
TRBJ1-2	.	TRBV5-6	.	TGTGCCAGCAGCTTCGTGGACGGACCGTATGGCTACACCTTC	CASSFVDGPYGYTF
TRBJ2-3	.	TRBV9	.	TGTGCCAGCAGCCTCGGCCCGGGGACTAGCACAGATACGCAGTATTTT	CASSLGPGTSTDTQYF
TRBJ1-1	.	TRBV21-1	.	TGTGCCAGGGACAGGGAAACGGGGACTGAAGCTTTCTTT	CARDRETGTEAFF
TRBJ2-2	TRBD1	TRBV7-9	.	TGTGCCAGCAGCCTCATGACAGGGGACACCGGGGAGCTGTTTTTT	CASSLMTGDTGELFF
TRBJ2-7	.	TRBV12-3/TRBV12-4	.	TGTGCCAGCAGTCCGGACCGCTACGAGCAGTACTTC	CASSPDRYEQYF
TRBJ2-1	TRBD2	TRBV6-5	.	TGTGCCAGCAGCCTAGGGACTATTTATGAGCAGTTCTTC	CASSLGTIYEQFF
TRBJ2-1	TRBD2	TRBV2	once	TGTGCCAGCGTTCGTTGGGCTAGCGGGACTCTAACGGACAATGAGCAGTTCTTC	CASVRWASGTLTDNEQFF
TRBJ1-1	.	TRBV5-6	.	TGTGCCAGCAGCTTGGACAGGTTATGGACTGAAGCTTTCTTT	CASSLDRLWTEAFF
TRBJ2-1	TRBD2	TRBV28	.	TGTGCCAGCAGCACCGGACTAGCCCTGTCGGGGGAGCAGTTCTTC	CASSTGLALSGEQFF
TRBJ2-1	.	TRBV28	.	TGTGCCAGCAGCCCTGAAAACAGGGATGAGCAGTTCTTC	CASSPENRDEQFF
TRBJ1-1	.	TRBV19	.	TGTGCCAGTAGTGCCCGGGAGAGCACTGAAGCTTTCTTT	CASSARESTEAFF
TRBJ2-7	TRBD2	TRBV9	once	TGTGCCAGCAGCCCCGGGACTAGCGGGAGCGCAGGTCGGTACGAGCAGTACTTC	CASSPGTSGSAGRYEQYF
TRBJ2-7	TRBD2	TRBV18	once	TGTGCCAGCTCTACTAGCGGTCATTCCTACGAGCAGTACTTC	CASSTSGHSYEQYF
TRBJ2-3	TRBD1	TRBV7-8	.	TGTGCCAGCAGCATGCACGGGACAGGACCCACAGATACGCAGTATTTT	CASSMHGTGPTDTQYF
TRBJ1-1	.	TRBV12-5	.	TGTGCTAGTGGCAGGTCGGGGTCTGAAGCTTTCTTT	CASGRSGSEAFF
TRBJ1-4	TRBD1	TRBV2	.	TGTGCCAGCAGTCAGACAGGGGTGAATGAAAAACTGTTTTTT	CASSQTGVNEKLFF
TRBJ1-4	.	TRBV6-5	.	TGTGCCAGCAGTTACTCGATAAAGGGAGGCGAAAAACTGTTTTTT	CASSYSIKGGEKLFF
TRBJ1-6	.	TRBV5-8	once	TGTGCCAGCAGCTTGGACAGGGCGAATTCACCCCTCCACTTT	CASSLDRANSPLHF
TRBJ2-1	.	TRBV7-6	.	TGTGCCAGCAGCTTAGGTGTCCACCCCGCCTACAATGAGCAGTTCTTC	CASSLGVHPAYNEQFF
TRBJ1-2	.	TRBV19	.	TGTGCCAGTAGTATTGGGGTAAACTATGGCTACACCTTC	CASSIGVNYGYTF
TRBJ1-3	.	TRBV4-2	once	TGTGCCAGCAGCGTTATGGGGGCTTCAGGAAACACCATATATTTT	CASSVMGASGNTIYF
TRBJ2-5	.	TRBV5-1	.	TGCGCCAGCAGCGAGTTCCAAGAGACCCAGTACTTC	CASSEFQETQYF
TRBJ2-1	TRBD2	TRBV27	.	TGTGCCAGCAGTTTAGGGGCTAGCGGCTACAATGAGCAGTTCTTC	CASSLGASGYNEQFF
TRBJ2-3	.	TRBV3-1/TRBV3-2	.	TGTGCCAGCAGCCAAGATCCAGACACAGATACGCAGTATTTT	CASSQDPDTDTQYF
TRBJ2-5	.	TRBV7-8	.	TGTGCCAGCAGCTTTGGGGGGCAAGAGACCCAGTACTTC	CASSFGGQETQYF
TRBJ2-5	.	TRBV4-2	.	TGTGCCAGCAGCCAAGAAAGGGCTCAAGAGACCCAGTACTTC	CASSQERAQETQYF
TRBJ2-7	TRBD2	TRBV25-1	.	TGTGCCAGCAGTCTGAGCGGGAGGGCCTCCGAGCAGTACTTC	CASSLSGRASEQYF
TRBJ1-4	.	TRBV28	.	TGTGCCAGCCAGGGGATTAATGAAAAACTGTTTTTT	CASQGINEKLFF
TRBJ1-3	.	TRBV4-3	.	TGCGCCAGCAGCCAAGATTCGGCCCAGTTCTCTGGAAACACCATATATTTT	CASSQDSAQFSGNTIYF
TRBJ2-7	.	TRBV28	once	TGTGCCAGCAGTTTATCGGGGACCCGATCCTACGAGCAGTACTTC	CASSLSGTRSYEQYF